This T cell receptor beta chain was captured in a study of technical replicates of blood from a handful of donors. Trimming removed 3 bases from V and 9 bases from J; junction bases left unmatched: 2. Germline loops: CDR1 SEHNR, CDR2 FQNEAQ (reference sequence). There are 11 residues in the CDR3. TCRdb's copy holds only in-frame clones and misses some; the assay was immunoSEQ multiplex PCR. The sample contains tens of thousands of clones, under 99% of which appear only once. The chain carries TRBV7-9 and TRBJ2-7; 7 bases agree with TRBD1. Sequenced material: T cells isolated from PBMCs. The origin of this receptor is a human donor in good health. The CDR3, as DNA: TGTGCCAGCAGCTTGGGGGACAGGCAGTACTTC. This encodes CASSLGDRQYF.